Listed below are T cell receptor beta chains from one sample, sequenced in a study of response to subunit inactivated influenza vaccine. TCRdb ran MiXCR on the RT-PCR reads and lists one entry per CDR3 protein. The sample shows some 500,000 distinct CDR3 sequences, about 15% of them seen only once. The input for sequencing was CD4+ T cells sorted from PBMCs, taken around 25 months after vaccination. The receptors shown here come from a man aged 50-75 years who received an inactivated influenza vaccine. CDR3s include the opening cysteine and the closing phenylalanine or tryptophan. D genes are given only for firm matches. A clone size is listed for some rows: how often the clone was seen (once, few, many), or a class if it is expanded.

clone size	D gene	J gene	V gene	CDR3 protein	CDR3 DNA
many	TRBD1	TRBJ1-5	TRBV12-3/TRBV12-4	CASSSRRLGQSNQPQHF	TGTGCCAGCAGTTCCCGTCGGTTGGGACAGAGCAATCAGCCCCAGCATTTT
once	.	TRBJ2-1	TRBV20-1	CSARPSNTGNGEQFF	TGCAGTGCTCGTCCGTCCAACACAGGGAACGGTGAGCAGTTCTTC
few	TRBD1	TRBJ1-2	TRBV5-1	CASSLGQGVKGYGYTF	TGCGCCAGCAGCTTGGGACAGGGGGTAAAGGGCTATGGCTACACCTTC
few	TRBD1	TRBJ2-5	TRBV15	CATSRATGMEETQYF	TGTGCCACCAGCAGAGCGACAGGGATGGAAGAGACCCAGTACTTC
.	TRBD1	TRBJ2-6	TRBV5-6	CASSLAQQGVIGSGANVLTF	TGTGCCAGCAGCTTGGCTCAACAGGGGGTCATAGGCTCTGGGGCCAACGTCCTGACTTTC
.	.	TRBJ2-2	TRBV20-1	CSARWGPPTNTGELFF	TGCAGTGCTAGATGGGGGCCCCCTACGAACACCGGGGAGCTGTTTTTT
few	.	TRBJ2-3	TRBV29-1	CSTRDWGTDTQYF	TGCAGCACCCGGGATTGGGGGACAGATACGCAGTATTTT
many	.	TRBJ2-3	TRBV4-2	CASSPASYQGDTQYF	TGTGCCAGCAGCCCTGCCTCCTACCAGGGAGATACGCAGTATTTT
.	TRBD1	TRBJ1-2	TRBV5-1	CASRPGQANYGYTF	TGCGCCAGCAGGCCGGGACAGGCAAACTATGGCTACACCTTC
.	.	TRBJ2-7	TRBV7-9	CASSLDRRTYEQYF	TGTGCCAGCAGCTTAGACCGCAGAACCTACGAGCAGTACTTC
many	.	TRBJ1-1	TRBV6-5	CASSYSYRVTEAFF	TGTGCCAGCAGTTACTCGTACAGGGTCACTGAAGCTTTCTTT
.	TRBD2	TRBJ2-3	TRBV9	CASSVGTSGGTDTQYF	TGTGCCAGCAGCGTAGGTACTAGCGGGGGGACAGATACGCAGTATTTT
few	TRBD2	TRBJ2-1	TRBV10-3	CAISPGTSGASDNEQFF	TGTGCCATCAGTCCTGGGACTAGCGGGGCCTCAGACAATGAGCAGTTCTTC
.	.	TRBJ2-1	TRBV15	CATSLRIYVRGPEYNEQFF	TGTGCCACCAGCTTAAGGATTTACGTTAGGGGCCCCGAGTACAATGAGCAGTTCTTC
.	.	TRBJ2-3	TRBV7-2	CASSLALKNTQYF	TGTGCCAGCAGCTTAGCCCTCAAGAATACGCAGTATTTT
few	.	TRBJ1-1	TRBV11-2	CASSLDGRAGTEAFF	TGTGCCAGCAGCTTAGATGGCAGGGCTGGCACTGAAGCTTTCTTT
.	.	TRBJ2-3	TRBV20-1	CSASIGTKITDTQYF	TGCAGTGCTAGCATAGGGACCAAAATCACAGATACGCAGTATTTT
few	.	TRBJ2-7	TRBV4-2	CASSQEESRVGSYEQYF	TGTGCCAGCAGCCAAGAAGAGAGTAGGGTTGGCTCCTACGAGCAGTACTTC
few	.	TRBJ2-1	TRBV2	CASSGWIRTYNEQFF	TGTGCCAGCAGTGGGTGGATCAGAACCTACAATGAGCAGTTCTTC
.	.	TRBJ1-4	TRBV10-3	CAISPQRGGNEKLFF	TGTGCCATCAGCCCCCAGCGGGGCGGTAATGAAAAACTGTTTTTT
.	.	TRBJ2-5	TRBV25-1	CASSEAGDHQETQYF	TGTGCCAGCAGTGAAGCAGGGGACCATCAAGAGACCCAGTACTTC
few	.	TRBJ1-3	TRBV20-1	CSAGLSGNTIYF	TGCAGTGCCGGTCTCTCTGGAAACACCATATATTTT
.	.	TRBJ2-1	TRBV9	CASSVAMRDEQFF	TGTGCCAGCAGCGTAGCTATGAGAGATGAGCAGTTCTTC
.	.	TRBJ2-1	TRBV2	CAGRDGGPYNEQFF	TGTGCCGGGAGAGACGGGGGGCCCTACAATGAGCAGTTCTTC
.	.	TRBJ2-3	TRBV2	CASRDDRNTDTQYF	TGTGCCAGCAGAGACGACAGAAACACAGATACGCAGTATTTT
.	.	TRBJ2-1	TRBV5-1	CASSLVPGIVYEQFF	TGCGCCAGCAGCTTGGTACCGGGAATCGTATATGAGCAGTTCTTC
few	.	TRBJ2-1	TRBV2	CASSVTPHNEQFF	TGTGCCAGCAGCGTTACTCCTCACAATGAGCAGTTCTTC
few	.	TRBJ1-6	TRBV5-6	CASSFISGSPLHF	TGTGCCAGCAGCTTCATTTCGGGTTCACCCCTCCACTTT
once	.	TRBJ2-1	TRBV7-3	CASSLRGPSSYNEQFF	TGTGCCAGCAGCTTAAGGGGCCCGAGCTCCTACAATGAGCAGTTCTTC
few	TRBD1	TRBJ1-4	TRBV5-1	CASSLQGAITNEKLFF	TGCGCCAGCAGCTTACAGGGGGCGATCACTAATGAAAAACTGTTTTTT
.	.	TRBJ2-3	TRBV12-3/TRBV12-4	CASSVSGTDTQYF	TGTGCCAGCAGTGTGAGTGGGACAGATACGCAGTATTTT
many	TRBD2	TRBJ2-1	TRBV28	CASSLLGLAGGNEQFF	TGTGCCAGCAGTCTGCTGGGACTAGCGGGGGGCAATGAGCAGTTCTTC
.	.	TRBJ1-3	TRBV9	CASSATAGNTIYF	TGTGCCAGCAGCGCGACAGCTGGAAACACCATATATTTT
.	.	TRBJ1-3	TRBV9	CASSVVGGSGNTIYF	TGTGCCAGCAGCGTAGTTGGGGGGTCTGGAAACACCATATATTTT
few	TRBD1	TRBJ1-2	TRBV5-6	CASSSPDRAGRGYTF	TGTGCCAGCAGCTCGCCGGACAGGGCGGGTCGTGGCTACACCTTC
few	TRBD2	TRBJ2-2	TRBV5-1	CASSSLSGSDTGELFF	TGCGCCAGCAGCTCCTTGAGCGGGAGCGACACCGGGGAGCTGTTTTTT
.	TRBD1	TRBJ2-7	TRBV24-1	CATSDRTGPYEQYF	TGTGCCACCAGTGACAGGACAGGCCCCTACGAGCAGTACTTC
.	TRBD1	TRBJ2-7	TRBV11-2	CASSFDRASYEQYF	TGTGCCAGCAGCTTCGACAGGGCCTCCTACGAGCAGTACTTC
few	TRBD1	TRBJ2-5	TRBV15	CATSSGTGQETQYF	TGTGCCACCAGCAGCGGGACAGGCCAAGAGACCCAGTACTTC